This passage covers 26 T cell receptor beta chains from one sample sequenced in a study of blood T cells in healthy people across ages. With a J-beta primer mix and a sample-barcoded 5' primer, a second PCR ran about 7 to 12 cycles. Each CDR3 protein is one row after TCRdb ran MiXCR on the 5' RACE reads. Among 600,000 or so distinct CDR3 sequences listed, 20% to 25% were seen once. Sequencing used blood. These receptors came from a man aged 65 to 85 in good health.

This clonotype has a handful of counts. In DNA form, the CDR3 reads TGTGCCAGCAGCTTAGAGGCGGTGTCGCCGCTTGGTAGCACAGATACGCAGTATTTT. Translating it yields CASSLEAVSPLGSTDTQYF. The V and J genes are TRBV11-2 and TRBJ2-3; D not resolved. Germline V CDR1 and CDR2: SGHAT, FQNNGV. V lost 0 bases and J lost 0, with 19 bases in between. The CDR3 has 19 amino acids.

In DNA, the CDR3 is TGTGCCAGCAGCTTAGTGAGCGGGAGGGCCTACAATGAGCAGTTCTTC. Translated, it gives CASSLVSGRAYNEQFF. This chain uses TRBV7-2 with TRBJ2-1; 10 bases fit TRBD2. The junction had 2 bases not matched to a gene; V was cut back by 1 base and J by 2 bases. Germline CDR1 SGHTA, CDR2 FQGNSA. The CDR3 extends over 16 amino acids.

The gene calls are TRBV7-2 and TRBJ2-3, with unresolved D. Trimming stripped 4 bases from V and 4 bases from J, with 15 bases between. This CDR3 comprises 15 residues. CDR1 is SGHTA and CDR2 is FQGNSA in the germline V gene. The CDR3 here is CASSSPRQASDTQYF. CDR3 coding DNA: TGTGCCAGCAGCTCACCTCGGCAGGCGTCAGATACGCAGTATTTT.

The V gene is TRBV12-3 or TRBV12-4, the J gene TRBJ1-1; no reliable D call. V was trimmed by 1 base and J by 11 bases, leaving 8 bases between them. The CDR3 is 11 residues long. The CDR3 spells CASSLGRGAFF. The CDR3 coding sequence is TGTGCCAGCAGTTTAGGGCGAGGGGCTTTCTTT.

This clonotype came up a few times. The chain is built from TRBV12-3 or TRBV12-4 and TRBJ2-1; the match to TRBD2 covers 11 bases. CDR3 length equals 16 residues. V lost 6 bases to trimming and J lost 2 bases; unmatched junction nucleotides: 6. Here the CDR3 reads CASSTSGSFAYNEQFF. The CDR3 DNA sequence: TGTGCCAGCAGCACTAGCGGGAGTTTCGCCTACAATGAGCAGTTCTTC.

This clonotype was counted a few times. This chain uses TRBV7-8 with TRBJ2-6; a possible D gene is TRBD2 (5 bases). V was pared by 5 bases and J by 1 base, with 15 bases between. Germline V gene data show CDR1 as SGHVS and CDR2 as FQNEAQ. The CDR3 loop spans 17 amino acids. The CDR3 loop is CASSTLGRASGANVLTF. The CDR3 DNA is TGTGCCAGCAGCACACTAGGACGGGCATCTGGGGCCAACGTCCTGACTTTC.

In this sample, this clonotype turned up a few times. The rearrangement joins TRBV4-2 to TRBJ2-1; a weak D match, TRBD2 (5 bases). Germline CDR1 is LGHNA and CDR2 is YNFKEQ. There are 14 residues in the CDR3. Between the trimmed V and J ends, which lost 0 bases and 8 bases, there was a span of 11 bases. This CDR3 is CASSQDRTPYEQFF. The CDR3 DNA sequence: TGTGCCAGCAGCCAAGATAGGACTCCCTATGAGCAGTTCTTC.

This clonotype was recorded only once. The chain employs TRBV27 and TRBJ1-2; 8 bases match TRBD1. The junction had 4 bases not matched to a gene; V was cut back by 4 bases and J by 3 bases. The V gene's germline CDR1 is MNHEY and CDR2 SMNVEV (reference sequence). This CDR3 has 14 residues. CDR3 coding DNA: TGTGCCAGCAGTTCAGGGGGCCTCGACTATGGCTACACCTTC. This encodes CASSSGGLDYGYTF.

This chain connects TRBV20-1 to TRBJ1-1; D may be TRBD1 (5 bases). The length of the CDR3 is 16 residues. The germline CDR1 and CDR2 sequences are DFQATT and SNEGSKA (reference sequence). Trimming took 0 bases from V and 1 from J, leaving 15 bases between them. This chain's CDR3 is CSARDAGEGTNTEAFF. CDR3 DNA sequence: TGCAGTGCTAGAGATGCGGGGGAGGGTACGAACACTGAAGCTTTCTTT.

This chain uses TRBV3-1 with TRBJ2-1, with 12 bases matching TRBD2. With 5 bases clipped from V and 6 bases from J, the junction kept 2 bases outside the gene matches. The CDR3 totals 14 residues. Germline values: CDR1 LGHDT, CDR2 YNNKEL (reference sequence). The CDR3 is CASSTSGRFNEQFF. The CDR3 region has the DNA TGTGCCAGCAGCACTAGCGGGAGGTTCAATGAGCAGTTCTTC.

V gene TRBV6-2 or TRBV6-3 combines with J gene TRBJ2-1, with 16 nucleotides matching TRBD2. There are 18 residues in the CDR3. Germline lookup yields CDR1 MNHEY and CDR2 SVGEGT. Trimming removed 6 bases from V and 2 bases from J; junction bases left unmatched: 7. The CDR3 reads CASRPGTSGRAPYNEQFF. The CDR3 bases are TGTGCCAGCAGACCCGGGACTAGCGGGAGGGCCCCCTACAATGAGCAGTTCTTC.

In its sample, this clonotype was seen many times. The chain carries TRBV9 and TRBJ2-1; no definite D call. This CDR3 contains 14 residues. V was clipped by 4 bases and J by 5 bases, with 13 bases between them. The germline gives CDR1 SGDLS, CDR2 YYNGEE. CDR3 sequence reads: CASSPHPDNNEQFF. CDR3 DNA sequence: TGTGCCAGCAGCCCTCACCCGGATAACAATGAGCAGTTCTTC.

The rearrangement uses TRBV5-1 and TRBJ1-4, with D unresolved. The CDR3 extends over 16 amino acids. Trimming removed 1 base from V and 0 bases from J, with 10 bases in between. The germline CDR1 and CDR2 sequences are SGHRS and YFSETQ. The CDR3 loop reads CASSLRDYTTNEKLFF. As DNA, the CDR3 is TGCGCCAGCAGCTTGAGGGATTATACAACTAATGAAAAACTGTTTTTT.

The CDR3 DNA is TGTGCCAGCAGCGGACTAGCGGGAGTTGGAGGGACAGATACGCAGTATTTT. Its protein is CASSGLAGVGGTDTQYF. The chain is built from TRBV11-1 and TRBJ2-3, with TRBD2 identical over 13 bases. Germline-derived CDR1 and CDR2 are SGHAT and FQDESV (reference sequence). Trimming at V came to 5 bases and at J to 3 bases, leaving 8 bases not matched to a gene. The CDR3 loop spans 17 amino acids.

V gene TRBV4-1 combines with J gene TRBJ1-1; the D gene is possibly TRBD1 (5 bases). Trimming pared 2 bases from V and 3 bases from J, leaving 7 bases between. The CDR3 is 13 amino acids. Germline lookup yields CDR1 MGHRA and CDR2 YSYEKL. The CDR3 DNA reads as TGCGCCAGCAGCCAAAAACAGGACACTGAAGCTTTCTTT. Protein: CASSQKQDTEAFF.

This clonotype was picked up a small number of times. The chain links TRBV3-1 to TRBJ1-1; tentative D call: TRBD1 (6 bases). This CDR3 has 13 amino acids. Germline CDR1 and CDR2: LGHDT and YNNKEL (reference sequence). V was clipped by 5 bases and J by 4 bases, with 11 bases between them. This CDR3 is CASSGGRGTEAFF. CDR3 coding DNA: TGTGCCAGCAGCGGGGGCAGGGGCACTGAAGCTTTCTTT.

This clonotype showed up just a few times. The chain couples TRBV5-1 to TRBJ2-7; 9 nucleotides agree with TRBD1. The CDR3 loop spans 14 amino acids. V shed 4 bases, J shed 2 bases, and the junction held 4 bases outside the gene matches. CDR1 is SGHRS and CDR2 is YFSETQ in the germline V gene. CDR3 DNA: TGCGCCAGCAGCGGGACAGGGCGTCCCTACGAGCAGTACTTC. As protein: CASSGTGRPYEQYF.

The chain joins TRBV7-3 to TRBJ1-1; possible D gene TRBD1, 5 bases. The germline V and J ends were trimmed by 4 bases and 0 bases, with 6 bases remaining between them. The CDR3 length is 13 residues. Looked up from germline, CDR1 is SGHTA and CDR2 is FQGTGA. The DNA for the CDR3 is TGTGCCAGCAGCTCCAGGGTGAACACTGAAGCTTTCTTT. This translates into CASSSRVNTEAFF.

This clonotype appeared a few times. The V gene is TRBV4-1, the J gene TRBJ2-5, with D possibly TRBD1 on 5 matching bases. Germline V gives CDR1 MGHRA, CDR2 YSYEKL. The CDR3 has 14 residues. V lost 0 bases and J lost 5, with 10 bases in between. The CDR3 sequence is CASSQDGRVETQYF. CDR3 DNA: TGCGCCAGCAGCCAAGATGGCAGGGTTGAGACCCAGTACTTC.

The chain links TRBV5-1 to TRBJ2-2; D is unresolved. The germline CDR1 and CDR2 sequences are SGHRS and YFSETQ. This CDR3 has 15 residues. Trimming left V 0 bases short and J 0 bases short, with 6 bases between. CDR3 sequence reads: CASSLEASNTGELFF. CDR3 nucleotide sequence: TGCGCCAGCAGCTTGGAGGCATCGAACACCGGGGAGCTGTTTTTT.

The chain employs TRBV6-1 and TRBJ2-1; 10 positions match TRBD2. The V and J ends lost 5 bases and 6 bases, in that order; junction bases with no gene match: 7. The germline V gene has CDR1 MNHNS and CDR2 SASEGT. The CDR3 loop spans 15 amino acids. CDR3 in amino acids: CASSRLAGLSNEQFF. The DNA of the CDR3 is TGTGCCAGCAGTAGACTAGCGGGCCTCAGCAATGAGCAGTTCTTC.

This clonotype was counted at least ten times. The chain carries TRBV15 and TRBJ2-3; 10 positions match TRBD1. V trimming: 3 bases; J trimming: 10 bases; junction bases outside the gene matches: 7. The CDR3 consists of 14 residues. Germline V gives CDR1 LNHNV, CDR2 YYDKDF (reference sequence). CDR3 sequence reads: CATSSGTGVLAQYF. Written as DNA, the CDR3 is TGTGCCACCAGCAGTGGGACAGGGGTTTTAGCGCAGTATTTT. Using reference TRBV15 and TRBJ2-3 for the parts outside the CDR3, the full variable domain is DAMVIQNPRYQVTQFGKPVTLSCSQTLNHNVMYWYQQKSSQAPKLLFHYYDKDFNNEADTPDNFQSRRPNTSFCFLDIRSPGLGDTAMYLCATSSGTGVLAQYFGPGTRLTVL.

This clonotype has just a few counts. This chain uses TRBV20-1 with TRBJ2-5; D gene ambiguous. The DNA end is a closer match to TRBJ2-7, so the J assignment may be wrong. The germline V gene encodes CDR1 DFQATT and CDR2 SNEGSKA (reference sequence). The CDR3 has 13 residues. CDR3 nucleotides: TGCAGTGCTAGCAAACTTTTAACCTACGAGCAGTACTTC. This gives the protein CSASKLLTYEQYF.

This clonotype was seen more than once but under ten times. This may be a read error: a much more frequent sequence differs by one nucleotide. The gene calls are TRBV4-3 and TRBJ1-2; possibly TRBD1 for D (5 bases). CDR1 is LGHNA and CDR2 is YSLEER in the germline V gene. CDR3 length: 15 amino acids. CDR3: CASGQDSGTQYGYTF. Written as DNA, the CDR3 is TGCGCCAGCGGCCAAGATTCCGGGACGCAGTATGGCTACACCTTC.

The chain recombines TRBV20-1 with TRBJ2-7, with TRBD2 matching 9 bases. The CDR3 sequence is 11 residues long. Trimming cost V 3 bases and J 6 bases; bases outside gene matches: 0. CDR1 is DFQATT, CDR2 SNEGSKA, per germline (reference sequence). The CDR3 sequence: CSARTSGEQYF. CDR3 DNA sequence: TGCAGTGCTAGGACTAGCGGCGAGCAGTACTTC.

V usage is TRBV29-1 and J usage is TRBJ2-5; tentatively, D is TRBD2 (6 bases). This CDR3 is built from 14 residues. The V end was cut by 7 bases, the J end by 2 bases, with 17 bases between. Looked up from germline, CDR1 is SQVTM and CDR2 is ANQGSEA. The CDR3 sequence: CSGRQRSGQETQYF. CDR3 coding DNA: TGCAGCGGACGACAGCGGAGCGGGCAAGAGACCCAGTACTTC.